These 6 T cell receptor beta chains originate from one sample sequenced in a study of blood T cell repertoires in COVID-19. Sequenced by immunoSEQ multiplex PCR; TCRdb stores in-frame clones only, minus some. The sample records some 100,000 clones, roughly 87% being singletons. The material sequenced was peripheral blood. Receptors were obtained from an older woman with acute or convalescent COVID-19.

V usage is TRBV24-1 and J usage is TRBJ2-1, with 7 nucleotides matching TRBD2. V lost 5 bases and J lost 9; bases outside the gene matches: 6. The CDR3 has 13 amino acids. Germline assignment: CDR1 KGHDR and CDR2 SFDVKD. The CDR3, as DNA: TGTGCCACCAGTGTGGGGGGGATGGGTGAGCAGTTCTTC. It translates to CATSVGGMGEQFF.

In DNA form, the CDR3 reads TGTGCCAGCAGCCCTCAGGGGGCGCTTGGCAATCAGCCCCAGCATTTT. Encoded protein: CASSPQGALGNQPQHF. The V and J genes are TRBV7-9 and TRBJ1-5; TRBD1 agrees at 8 bases. Germline assignment: CDR1 SEHNR and CDR2 FQNEAQ (reference sequence). The CDR3 spans 16 residues. V gave up 5 bases and J gave up 2 bases; unmatched junction bases: 8.

The chain is built from TRBV10-2 and TRBJ2-7; TRBD2 matches 7 bases. The CDR3 is made up of 15 amino acids. The ends lost 5 bases at V and 5 bases at J; junction bases unmatched: 12. Germline V lookup: CDR1 WSHSY, CDR2 SAAADI. In nucleotides, the CDR3 is TGCGCCAGCAGTCGTGGATCCAGCGGGATTAACGAGCAGTACTTC. Its protein product is CASSRGSSGINEQYF.

The rearrangement links TRBV3-1 (or the pseudogene TRBV3-2) to TRBJ2-2, with D uncertain. This CDR3 has 12 residues. Trimming cost V 4 bases and J 10 bases, with 10 bases left between them. Germline loops: CDR1 LGHDT, CDR2 YNNKEL (reference sequence). The CDR3 DNA reads TGTGCCAGCAGCCCCTATGGAGCGGAGCTGTTTTTT. The encoded protein is CASSPYGAELFF.

The chain uses TRBV10-3 and TRBJ1-2, with 8 bases identical to TRBD1. Germline assignment: CDR1 ENHRY and CDR2 SYGVKD. The CDR3 runs to 18 residues. The junction had 19 bases not matched to a gene; V was cut back by 6 bases and J by 4 bases. CDR3 sequence (DNA): TGTGCCATCAGGCCCTCGACAGGGGATCTACCTTTGGGCTATGGCTACACCTTC. It is translated as CAIRPSTGDLPLGYGYTF.

This chain joins TRBV19 and TRBJ2-6; no reliable D call. V shed 2 bases and J shed 1 base, with 6 bases lying between them. Germline V gene lookup returns CDR1 LNHDA and CDR2 SQIVND (reference sequence). CDR3 length: 15 residues. The DNA for the CDR3 is TGTGCCAGTAGTATAAGAGGTTCTGGGGCCAACGTCCTGACTTTC. Amino acids: CASSIRGSGANVLTF. The full variable domain, its missing parts supplied by reference TRBV19 and TRBJ2-6, is DGGITQSPKYLFRKEGQNVTLSCEQNLNHDAMYWYRQDPGQGLRLIYYSQIVNDFQKGDIAEGYSVSREKKESFPLTVTSAQKNPTAFYLCASSIRGSGANVLTFGAGSRLTVL.